This TCR beta chain comes out of a study of vaccination and CD4 T cells after COVID-19. Study details: Post-COVID samples were collected a median about 3.5 months following diagnosis, spanning 35 to 161.

An Oncomine TCR Beta short-read assay was used to sequence the DNA from cultured CD4+ T cells. The authors extracted genomic DNA from cultured CD4+ T cells. Each CDR3 protein gets one entry after TCRdb re-called the PCR reads with MiXCR. Here the sample spans 15,000 to 20,000 distinct CDR3 sequences, about 50% being singletons. Treatment indicated: approximately nine-day PBMC culture with coronavirus spike peptide pools or control peptides (ViraFEST assay). Wells contained roughly 2.2 million PBMCs each, and these were cultured with about 9.1 IU/ml IL-2 and roughly 9.8 ug/ml peptide pools. As regards this clonotype: Its specificity is not known.

CDR3 length: 14 amino acids. Trimming cost V 2 bases and J 0 bases, with 7 bases left between them. Germline-derived CDR1 and CDR2 are LNHDA and SQIVND (reference sequence). The sequence was collected from a human donor who had recovered from COVID-19. This chain connects TRBV19 to TRBJ1-2; D not certain. What was sequenced was CD4+ T cells from blood, cultured in vitro. The CDR3 reads CASSIWGANYGYTF. The CDR3 DNA follows: TGTGCCAGTAGTATATGGGGAGCTAACTATGGCTACACCTTC.